These 27 T cell receptor beta chains share one sample of origin, sequenced in a study of blood T cell repertoires in COVID-19. Here immunoSEQ multiplex PCR was the method, and the copy in TCRdb shows in-frame clones only, minus some. The table includes roughly 250,000 clones, around nine tenths detected once. Sequenced input: PBMCs or T cells enriched from blood (not recorded which). All receptors derive from a woman in her 40s who had been exposed to COVID-19.

V gene TRBV6-5 combines with J gene TRBJ1-1, with 10 bases aligning to TRBD1. CDR1 and CDR2 from the germline V gene are MNHEY and SVGAGI. J gave up 5 bases and V 7 bases, and 7 bases lay outside the gene matches. There are 14 residues in the CDR3. The CDR3 DNA reads TGTGCCAGCAAATTGACAGGGGGCTTAACTGAAGCTTTCTTT. Residues: CASKLTGGLTEAFF.

This sequence joins TRBV18 and TRBJ2-5; 9 nucleotides agree with TRBD2. Germline assignment: CDR1 KGHSH and CDR2 LQKENI. The CDR3 has 15 residues. V lost 2 bases and J lost 7; bases outside the gene matches: 8. The CDR3 here is CASSPAASGEGTQYF. In DNA, the CDR3 is TGTGCCAGCTCACCAGCGGCTAGCGGGGAGGGGACCCAGTACTTC.

The gene calls are TRBV7-9 and TRBJ1-2; weak D call: TRBD1 (5 bases). Between the trimmed V and J ends, which lost 1 base and 7 bases, there was a span of 16 bases. The CDR3 is 15 amino acids. Per the germline V gene, CDR1 is SEHNR and CDR2 is FQNEAQ (reference sequence). The CDR3 protein is CASSLGDWGVGGYTF. The DNA for the CDR3 is TGTGCCAGCAGCTTAGGGGATTGGGGGGTAGGTGGCTACACCTTC.

In this sample, this clone turned up a few times. This chain uses TRBV4-2 with TRBJ1-5; D gene ambiguous. From germline, CDR1 is LGHNA and CDR2 YNFKEQ. The V end lost 4 bases, the J end lost 4 bases, and 5 bases lay between the germline ends. The CDR3 length is 12 residues. As DNA, the CDR3 is TGTGCCAGCAGCCTGACTAATCAGCCCCAGCATTTT. Translation: CASSLTNQPQHF.

The V call is TRBV24-1, the J call TRBJ1-5; TRBD1 agrees at 7 bases. The V and J ends lost 6 bases and 0 bases, in that order; junction bases with no gene match: 4. The V gene's germline CDR1 is KGHDR and CDR2 SFDVKD. This CDR3 comprises 15 residues. CDR3 sequence: CATSPGTASNQPQHF. CDR3 DNA sequence: TGTGCCACCAGTCCCGGGACAGCTAGCAATCAGCCCCAGCATTTT.

Of note for this clone: At one end the junction does not follow the germline gene, possibly because of a read error. V usage is TRBV5-1 and J usage is TRBJ2-1, with D tentatively TRBD2 (5 bases). Germline CDR1 reads SGHRS; CDR2 reads YFSETQ. The CDR3 length is 11 residues. As DNA, the CDR3 is TGTGCCAGCAGCGGAGAGAATGAGCAGTTCTTC. It is translated as CASSGENEQFF.

The chain is built from TRBV30 and TRBJ2-7; D might be TRBD2 (5 bases). CDR3 length: 15 residues. Germline V gene lookup returns CDR1 GTSNPN and CDR2 SVGIG (reference sequence). V lost 0 bases and J lost 0, with 12 bases in between. CDR3 in DNA: TGTGCCTGGAGTGTAGGCTCGGGGATCTCCTACGAGCAGTACTTC. Its protein product is CAWSVGSGISYEQYF.

V and J are TRBV11-2 and TRBJ1-1; perhaps TRBD1 as D (5 bases). This CDR3 has 19 amino acids. Germline V gene data show CDR1 as SGHAT and CDR2 as FQNNGV. V was shortened by 1 base and J by 3 bases, with 24 bases between the two germline ends. CDR3 sequence reads: CASSLAPITRPAGDTEAFF. Written as DNA, the CDR3 is TGTGCCAGCAGCTTAGCACCCATTACCCGACCGGCGGGGGACACTGAAGCTTTCTTT.

This chain connects TRBV7-3 to TRBJ1-1; no clear D gene. This CDR3 has 13 amino acids. CDR1 and CDR2 from the germline V gene are SGHTA and FQGTGA. V dropped 5 bases and J dropped 2 bases, with 9 bases sitting between them. CDR3: CASSERPNTEAFF. CDR3 bases: TGTGCCAGCAGCGAGCGGCCCAACACTGAAGCTTTCTTT.

The V call is TRBV4-3, the J call TRBJ1-2; tentative D call: TRBD1 (6 bases). The V and J ends lost 2 bases and 4 bases respectively, with 17 bases between them. The germline CDR1 and CDR2 sequences are LGHNA and YSLEER. This CDR3 comprises 16 residues. CDR3 amino acids: CASSQSVQGFGYGYTF. The CDR3 DNA follows: TGCGCCAGCAGCCAATCAGTACAGGGTTTCGGCTATGGCTACACCTTC.

J is TRBJ1-1 and V is TRBV11-3, with 7 bases that match TRBD1. The CDR3 runs 15 residues. CDR1 and CDR2 (germline): SGHNT, YENEEA. The trim removed 5 bases at V and 6 bases at J, leaving 12 bases unmatched. CDR3: CASSPEGGAVAEAFF. The DNA for the CDR3 is TGTGCCAGCAGCCCCGAAGGGGGCGCTGTCGCTGAAGCTTTCTTT.

The V and J genes are TRBV4-1 and TRBJ1-4, with TRBD1 as a possible D gene (6 bases). In germline, CDR1 is MGHRA, CDR2 YSYEKL. V was shortened by 8 bases and J by 7 bases, with 23 bases between the two germline ends. This CDR3 is built from 16 residues. The CDR3 loop is CASASVGTQGGEKLFF. CDR3 coding DNA: TGCGCCAGCGCCTCCGTAGGTACACAGGGCGGTGAAAAACTGTTTTTT.

The chain uses TRBV7-9 and TRBJ2-5, with 7 positions matching TRBD1. Germline CDR1 reads SEHNR; CDR2 reads FQNEAQ (reference sequence). The trim removed 0 bases at V and 2 bases at J, leaving 3 bases unmatched. This CDR3 spans 15 amino acids. The chain's CDR3 is CASSLAVGQQETQYF. CDR3 in DNA: TGTGCCAGCAGCTTAGCGGTGGGACAGCAAGAGACCCAGTACTTC.

The chain has TRBV7-3 and TRBJ1-2, with a tentative D call TRBD1 (6 bases). The germline V gene has CDR1 SGHTA and CDR2 FQGTGA. The CDR3 runs 12 residues. The V and J ends lost 5 bases and 8 bases respectively, with 12 bases between them. As DNA, the CDR3 is TGTGCCAGCAGCCCGGACAGTGGGGGCTACACCTTC. This encodes CASSPDSGGYTF.

This clone appeared a single time. The chain combines TRBV2 with TRBJ1-1, with 7 bases matching TRBD1. The V and J ends lost 6 bases and 7 bases, in that order; junction bases with no gene match: 5. Germline CDR1 and CDR2: SNHLY and FYNNEI. The CDR3 loop spans 12 amino acids. The CDR3 spells CASSQGGLEAFF. The CDR3, as DNA: TGTGCCAGCAGCCAAGGGGGCCTTGAAGCTTTCTTT.

V and J are TRBV7-2 and TRBJ2-2; D is perhaps TRBD2 (6 bases). This CDR3 comprises 16 residues. V lost 0 bases, J lost 5 bases, and 13 bases lay in between. Germline V gene lookup returns CDR1 SGHTA and CDR2 FQGNSA. CDR3 sequence (DNA): TGTGCCAGCAGCTTAGCGCCAGGGACTGGGACCGGGGAGCTGTTTTTT. Its translation: CASSLAPGTGTGELFF.

V and J are TRBV27 and TRBJ2-2; 13 bases agree with TRBD2. With V trimmed by 6 bases and J by 0 bases, 4 bases remained unmatched. This CDR3 has 17 residues. The germline V gene has CDR1 MNHEY and CDR2 SMNVEV (reference sequence). The CDR3 spells CASRRLAGGANTGELFF. CDR3 nucleotide sequence: TGTGCCAGCAGGAGACTAGCGGGGGGCGCGAACACCGGGGAGCTGTTTTTT.

This chain uses TRBV25-1 with TRBJ1-1; the D gene is possibly TRBD1 (5 bases). This CDR3 has 15 amino acids. CDR1 is MGHDK, CDR2 SYGVNS, per germline. V was cut by 4 bases and J by 0 bases, with 12 bases left in between. This chain's CDR3 is CASSVSRVLNTEAFF. For the CDR3, the DNA is TGTGCCAGCAGTGTTTCCAGGGTTTTGAACACTGAAGCTTTCTTT.

This chain joins TRBV6-4 and TRBJ2-1; tentative D call: TRBD2 (5 bases). The CDR3 is 13 amino acids. Looked up from germline, CDR1 is MRHNA and CDR2 is SNTAGT. V lost 4 bases and J lost 8, with 12 bases in between. The CDR3 nucleotides are TGTGCCAGCAGTGCTGGGGAGATCGATGAGCAGTTCTTC. Protein: CASSAGEIDEQFF.

The V call is TRBV30, the J call TRBJ2-6; D is possibly TRBD1 (5 bases). V was pared by 7 bases and J by 5 bases, with 12 bases between. The CDR3 totals 13 residues. Germline V gives CDR1 GTSNPN, CDR2 SVGIG (reference sequence). The CDR3 here is CASRKGWANVLTF. The CDR3 DNA reads TGTGCCTCGAGGAAGGGGTGGGCCAACGTCCTGACTTTC.

The chain employs TRBV7-2 and TRBJ1-6; D unclear. CDR1 is SGHTA, CDR2 FQGNSA, per germline. The CDR3 length is 17 residues. V lost 5 bases and J lost 0, with 14 bases in between. The CDR3 DNA is TGTGCCAGCAGCCCCCGACTTCTGGCCTCCTATAATTCACCCCTCCACTTT. Its protein product is CASSPRLLASYNSPLHF. Full variable domain (rest looked up from reference TRBV7-2 and TRBJ1-6): GAGVSQSPSNKVTEKGKDVELRCDPISGHTALYWYRQSLGQGLEFLIYFQGNSAPDKSGLPSDRFSAERTGGSVSTLTIQRTQQEDSAVYLCASSPRLLASYNSPLHFGNGTRLTVT.

V is TRBV7-2 and J is TRBJ2-3; the match to TRBD2 covers 9 bases. The trim removed 2 bases at V and 4 bases at J, leaving 4 bases unmatched. The CDR3 loop spans 15 amino acids. Germline assignment: CDR1 SGHTA and CDR2 FQGNSA. CDR3 nucleotides: TGTGCCAGCAGCTTACGGGCGGGAGGGCCAGATACGCAGTATTTT. This gives the protein CASSLRAGGPDTQYF. Combining the CDR3 with reference TRBV7-2 and TRBJ2-3 gives the whole variable domain GAGVSQSPSNKVTEKGKDVELRCDPISGHTALYWYRQSLGQGLEFLIYFQGNSAPDKSGLPSDRFSAERTGGSVSTLTIQRTQQEDSAVYLCASSLRAGGPDTQYFGPGTRLTVL.

This clone was observed a handful of times. J is TRBJ1-6 and V is TRBV7-2; the D is unclear. The V gene's germline CDR1 is SGHTA and CDR2 FQGNSA. This CDR3 contains 13 residues. V was trimmed by 5 bases and J by 10 bases, leaving 12 bases between them. This CDR3 reads CASSALEGSPLHF. The CDR3, as DNA: TGTGCCAGCAGCGCGCTTGAGGGATCACCCCTCCACTTT. The full variable domain, completed using reference TRBV7-2 and TRBJ1-6, is GAGVSQSPSNKVTEKGKDVELRCDPISGHTALYWYRQSLGQGLEFLIYFQGNSAPDKSGLPSDRFSAERTGGSVSTLTIQRTQQEDSAVYLCASSALEGSPLHFGNGTRLTVT.

The V gene is TRBV7-6, the J gene TRBJ2-7; 7 nucleotides match TRBD1. From germline, CDR1 is SGHVS and CDR2 FNYEAQ. Trimming took 9 bases from V and 2 from J; bases not matched to a gene: 7. The CDR3 has 13 residues. The chain's CDR3 is CASSPGQPYEQYV. In DNA, the CDR3 is TGTGCCAGTAGCCCGGGACAGCCCTACGAGCAGTACGTC.

This chain joins TRBV7-4 and TRBJ1-2, with 7 bases aligning to TRBD1. V was pared by 1 base and J by 0 bases, with 17 bases of the junction left unmatched. The germline V gene has CDR1 SGHVT and CDR2 SQSDAQ. This CDR3 spans 20 amino acids. CDR3 DNA sequence: TGTGCCAGCAGCTTAGGTTGGGGACAGCGATCCGCTTTAGCTAACTATGGCTACACCTTC. Translation gives CASSLGWGQRSALANYGYTF.

About this clone: Its ends do not fully match the called genes, so a read error is possible. The chain is built from TRBV5-1 and TRBJ2-3; TRBD2 matches 16 bases. Germline CDR1 is SGHRS and CDR2 is YFSETQ. The CDR3 is 16 amino acids. The CDR3 DNA follows: TGTGCCAGCAGCGTCGGGACTAGCGGGAGGGTAGATACGCAGTATTTT. It specifies CASSVGTSGRVDTQYF.

The chain recombines TRBV2 with TRBJ2-5, with D possibly being TRBD2 (6 bases). From germline, CDR1 is SNHLY and CDR2 FYNNEI. V lost 3 bases and J 5 bases, leaving 13 bases between the germline ends. There are 14 residues in the CDR3. This chain's CDR3 is CASSDYLASETQYF. The CDR3 nucleotides are TGTGCCAGCAGTGATTACCTAGCGTCGGAGACCCAGTACTTC.